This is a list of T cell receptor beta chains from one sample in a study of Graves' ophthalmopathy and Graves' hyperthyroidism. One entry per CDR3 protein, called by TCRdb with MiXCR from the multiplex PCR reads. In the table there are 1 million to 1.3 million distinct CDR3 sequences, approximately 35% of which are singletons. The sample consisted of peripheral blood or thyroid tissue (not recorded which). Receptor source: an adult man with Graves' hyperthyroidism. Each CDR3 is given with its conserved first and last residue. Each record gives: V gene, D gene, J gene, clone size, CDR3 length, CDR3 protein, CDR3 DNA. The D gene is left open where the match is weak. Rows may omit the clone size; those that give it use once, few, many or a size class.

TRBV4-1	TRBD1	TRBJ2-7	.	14	CASSPRDRGGEQYF	TGCGCCAGCAGCCCACGGGACAGGGGGGGCGAGCAGTACTTC
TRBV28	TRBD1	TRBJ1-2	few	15	CASSFPAGQGYGYTF	TGTGCCAGCAGTTTTCCGGCGGGACAGGGATATGGCTACACCTTC
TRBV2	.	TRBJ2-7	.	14	CASTTRWLGYEQYF	TGTGCCAGCACCACCAGATGGTTAGGCTACGAGCAGTACTTC
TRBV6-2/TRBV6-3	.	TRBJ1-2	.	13	CASSSHSSYGYTF	TGTGCCAGCAGTTCCCACAGTAGCTATGGCTACACCTTC
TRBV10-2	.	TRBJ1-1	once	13	CASSEPGYTEAFF	TGCGCCAGCAGTGAGCCGGGATACACTGAAGCTTTCTTT
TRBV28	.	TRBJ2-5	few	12	CASSPPLGTQYF	TGTGCCAGCAGCCCCCCGTTGGGGACCCAGTACTTC
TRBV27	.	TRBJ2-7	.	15	CASSSLRTVTYEQYF	TGTGCCAGCAGTTCCCTTAGGACAGTGACCTACGAGCAGTACTTC
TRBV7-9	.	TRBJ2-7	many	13	CASSSPDSYEQYF	TGTGCCAGCAGCTCCCCGGACAGCTACGAGCAGTACTTC
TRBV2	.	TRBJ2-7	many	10	CASRENEQYF	TGTGCCAGCAGGGAAAACGAGCAGTACTTC
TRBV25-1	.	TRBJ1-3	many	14	CATSDPASGNTIYF	TGTGCCACCTCGGACCCAGCCTCTGGAAACACCATATATTTT
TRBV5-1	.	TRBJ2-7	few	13	CASSPTQRYGQYF	TGCGCCAGCAGCCCAACACAGCGCTACGGGCAGTACTTC
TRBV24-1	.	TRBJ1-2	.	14	CATSPPAGSYGYTF	TGTGCCACCAGCCCTCCTGCTGGGAGCTATGGCTACACCTTC
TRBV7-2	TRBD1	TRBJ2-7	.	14	CASSPTGGPSEQYF	TGTGCCAGCAGCCCCACAGGGGGCCCTTCCGAGCAGTACTTC
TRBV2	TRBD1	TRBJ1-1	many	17	CASSDRPTRGLYTEAFF	TGTGCCAGCAGTGATAGGCCAACCAGGGGGCTCTACACTGAAGCTTTCTTT
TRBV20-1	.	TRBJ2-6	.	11	CSARAQGVLTF	TGCAGTGCTAGAGCTCAGGGAGTCCTGACTTTC
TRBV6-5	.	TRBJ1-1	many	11	CASKHVGEAFF	TGTGCCAGCAAGCACGTTGGGGAAGCTTTCTTT
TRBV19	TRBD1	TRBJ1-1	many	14	CASRRRDSTTEAFF	TGTGCCAGTAGAAGACGGGACAGCACCACTGAAGCTTTCTTT
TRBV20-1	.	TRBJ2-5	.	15	CSARDSAKYQETQYF	TGCAGTGCTAGAGATAGTGCGAAGTACCAAGAGACCCAGTACTTC
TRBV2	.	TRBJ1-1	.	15	CASRDLRGVGAEAFF	TGTGCCAGCAGAGATCTGAGGGGGGTAGGCGCTGAAGCTTTCTTT
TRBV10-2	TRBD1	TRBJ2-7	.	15	CASRLNGQGTYEQYF	TGTGCCAGCAGACTAAACGGACAGGGGACCTACGAGCAGTACTTC
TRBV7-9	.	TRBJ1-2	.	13	CASSLETGDGYTF	TGTGCCAGCAGCCTGGAGACGGGAGATGGCTACACCTTC
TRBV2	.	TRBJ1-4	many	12	CASSEGAEKLFF	TGTGCCAGCAGTGAAGGCGCAGAAAAACTGTTTTTT
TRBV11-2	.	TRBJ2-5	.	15	CASSYSDSRNQPQYF	TGTGCCAGCAGCTACAGCGACAGTCGCAATCAGCCCCAGTACTTC
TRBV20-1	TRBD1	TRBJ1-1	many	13	CSASPGQVTEAFF	TGCAGTGCTAGTCCAGGACAGGTCACTGAAGCTTTCTTT
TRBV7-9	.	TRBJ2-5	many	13	CASSFDLGETQYF	TGTGCCAGCAGCTTCGACTTAGGGGAGACCCAGTACTTC
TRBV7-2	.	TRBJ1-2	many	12	CASSLVGLGYTF	TGTGCCAGCAGCTTAGTTGGGTTAGGCTACACCTTC
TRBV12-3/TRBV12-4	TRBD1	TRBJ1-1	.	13	CASRARDSSEAFF	TGTGCCAGCAGAGCCCGGGACAGTTCTGAAGCTTTCTTT
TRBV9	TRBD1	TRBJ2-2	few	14	CASSVNRGAGELFF	TGTGCCAGCAGCGTGAACAGGGGAGCCGGGGAGCTGTTTTTT
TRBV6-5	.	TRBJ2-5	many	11	CASSVQGIKYF	TGTGCCAGCAGCGTACAGGGAATTAAGTACTTC
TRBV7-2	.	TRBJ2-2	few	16	CASSQDSGHFTGELFF	TGCGCCAGCAGCCAAGACTCAGGGCACTTCACCGGGGAGCTGTTTTTT
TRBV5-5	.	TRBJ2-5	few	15	CASSRVGQQQETQYF	TGTGCCAGCAGCCGGGTCGGACAGCAACAAGAGACCCAGTACTTC
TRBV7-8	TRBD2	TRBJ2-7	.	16	CASSKGGLAGVYEQYF	TGTGCCAGCAGCAAAGGCGGACTAGCGGGGGTCTACGAGCAGTACTTC
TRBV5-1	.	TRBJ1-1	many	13	CASSRQLKQQAFF	TGCGCCAGCAGCCGACAGCTAAAGCAGCAAGCTTTCTTT
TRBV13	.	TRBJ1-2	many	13	CASSIGRGYGYTF	TGTGCCAGCAGCATAGGGCGTGGGTATGGCTACACCTTC
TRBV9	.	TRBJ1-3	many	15	CASSVDSYSGNTIYF	TGTGCCAGCAGCGTCGACAGTTACTCTGGAAACACCATATATTTT
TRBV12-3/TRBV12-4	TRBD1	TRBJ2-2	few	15	CASSLYQGDTGELFF	TGTGCCAGCAGTTTATACCAGGGGGACACCGGGGAGCTGTTTTTT
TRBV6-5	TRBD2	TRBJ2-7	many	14	CASSGTSGRYEQYF	TGTGCCAGCAGCGGGACTAGCGGGCGTTACGAGCAGTACTTC
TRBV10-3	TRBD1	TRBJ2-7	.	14	CAISQMDRGYEQCF	TGTGCCATCAGTCAAATGGACAGGGGTTACGAGCAGTGCTTC
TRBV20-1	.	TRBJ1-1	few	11	CSARGRAEAFF	TGCAGTGCTAGAGGGCGGGCTGAAGCTTTCTTT
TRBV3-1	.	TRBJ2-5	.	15	CASSQDHGAQETQYF	TGTGCCAGCAGCCAAGATCACGGGGCTCAAGAGACCCAGTACTTC
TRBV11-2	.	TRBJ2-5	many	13	CASTLLGGETQYF	TGTGCCAGCACGCTTCTAGGAGGCGAGACCCAGTACTTC
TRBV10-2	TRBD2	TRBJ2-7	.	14	CASSATIGGGEQYF	TGCGCCAGCAGTGCCACCATTGGGGGGGGGGAGCAGTACTTC
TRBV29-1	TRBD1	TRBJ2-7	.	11	CSFGQGVKQYF	TGCAGCTTCGGACAGGGAGTGAAGCAGTACTTC
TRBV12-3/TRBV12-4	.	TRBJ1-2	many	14	CASYSSGFLNGYTF	TGTGCCAGCTACTCCTCGGGGTTCCTAAATGGCTACACCTTC
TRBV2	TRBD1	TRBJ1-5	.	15	CASRRTGRGGGPQHF	TGTGCCAGCAGGCGGACAGGGCGCGGGGGGGGGCCCCAGCATTTT
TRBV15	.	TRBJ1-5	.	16	CATSITTGYLDQPQHF	TGTGCCACCAGCATCACCACGGGATACCTCGATCAGCCCCAGCATTTT
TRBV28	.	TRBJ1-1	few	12	CASSRQVPEAFF	TGTGCCAGCAGTCGTCAGGTACCTGAAGCTTTCTTT
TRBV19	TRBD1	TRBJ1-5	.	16	CASGLGTADLGKPQHF	TGTGCCAGCGGCCTTGGGACAGCAGATCTGGGGAAGCCCCAGCATTTT
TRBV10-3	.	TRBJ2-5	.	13	CAISPEAEETQYF	TGTGCCATCAGCCCAGAGGCGGAAGAGACCCAGTACTTC
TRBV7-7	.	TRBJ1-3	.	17	CASSLAGLGQTGNTIYF	TGTGCTAGCAGCTTAGCCGGACTAGGACAGACTGGAAACACCATATATTTT
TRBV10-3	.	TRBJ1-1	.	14	CAISDRHKNTEAFF	TGTGCCATCAGTGATAGGCACAAGAACACTGAAGCTTTCTTT